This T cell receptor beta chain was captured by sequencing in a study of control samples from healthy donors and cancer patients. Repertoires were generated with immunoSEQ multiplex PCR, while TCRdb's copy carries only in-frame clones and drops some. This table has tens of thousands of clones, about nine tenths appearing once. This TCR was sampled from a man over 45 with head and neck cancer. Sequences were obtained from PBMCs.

CDR3 sequence: CASSSGRGETQYF. The CDR3 nucleotides read TGTGCCAGCAGCTCGGGACGGGGGGAGACCCAGTACTTC. This sequence joins TRBV11-3 and TRBJ2-5; TRBD2 is a possible D gene (6 bases). The V gene lost 4 bases and the J gene lost 5 bases, with 11 bases spanning the gap. Germline V gives CDR1 SGHNT, CDR2 YENEEA. The CDR3 totals 13 residues.